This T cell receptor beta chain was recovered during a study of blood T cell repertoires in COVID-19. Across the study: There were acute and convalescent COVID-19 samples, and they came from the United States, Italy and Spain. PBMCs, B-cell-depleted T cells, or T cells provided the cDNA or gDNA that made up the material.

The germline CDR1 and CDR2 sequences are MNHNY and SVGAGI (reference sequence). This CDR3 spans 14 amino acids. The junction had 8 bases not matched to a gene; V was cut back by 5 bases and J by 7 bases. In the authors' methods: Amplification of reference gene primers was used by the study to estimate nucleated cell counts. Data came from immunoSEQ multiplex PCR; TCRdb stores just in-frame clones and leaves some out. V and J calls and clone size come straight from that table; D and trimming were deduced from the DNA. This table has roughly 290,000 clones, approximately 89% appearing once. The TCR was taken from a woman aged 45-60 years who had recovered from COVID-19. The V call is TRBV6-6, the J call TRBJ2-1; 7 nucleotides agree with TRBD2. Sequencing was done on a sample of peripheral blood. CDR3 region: CASSPGRWGNEQFF. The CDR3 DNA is TGTGCCAGCAGTCCCGGGAGGTGGGGGAATGAGCAGTTCTTC.